This T cell receptor beta chain was documented in a study of blood T cell repertoires in COVID-19. As for the study in general: Whether acute or convalescent, the COVID-19 samples came from the United States, Italy and Spain. The cDNA or gDNA used as material had been derived from T cells, B-cell-depleted T cells, or PBMCs.

In terms of age and location, participants ranged from roughly 18 to 95 years and lived in about two dozen US areas. The V gene lost 8 bases and the J gene lost 3 bases, with 11 bases spanning the gap. The germline gives CDR1 SGHTS, CDR2 YDEGEE. This CDR3 region has 13 residues. Per the original data handling: Reference gene primer amplification gave estimated nucleated cell counts. Here immunoSEQ multiplex PCR was the method, and the copy in TCRdb shows in-frame clones only, minus some. The DNA gave D and trimming, while V, J and clone size come from that table. The sample contains under 200,000 clones, approximately 82% of which appear only once.

The TCR originated in a woman aged 55-70 years with acute COVID-19. Sequenced input: PBMCs or T cells enriched from blood (not recorded which). The rearrangement uses TRBV5-8 and TRBJ2-2, with D perhaps TRBD2 (6 bases). The CDR3 reads CARPGSYTGELFF. CDR3 sequence (DNA): TGTGCCAGACCCGGGAGTTACACCGGGGAGCTGTTTTTT. Filled out from reference TRBV5-8 and TRBJ2-2, the complete variable domain reads EAGVTQSPTHLIKTRGQQATLRCSPISGHTSVYWYQQALGLGLQFLLWYDEGEERNRGNFPPRFSGRQFPNYSSELNVNALELEDSALYLCARPGSYTGELFFGEGSRLTVL.